Here is one TCR beta chain with its context. While infection was still active, Seattle patients were enrolled and then followed longitudinally. This CDR3 has 17 amino acids. The V segment lost 3 bases and the J segment 0 bases; nucleotides outside the gene matches: 5. Germline CDR1 reads SGDLS; CDR2 reads YYNGEE. Authors' data handling: Reference gene primer amplification in the assay estimated nucleated cell counts. Produced via immunoSEQ multiplex PCR; TCRdb's table is partial and in-frame only. V, J and clone size reflect that table, while D and trimming were determined from the DNA. Seen here are roughly 200,000 clones, more than 70% observed once, and the top ten hold 15% to 20%. This sample was included in a study of blood T cell repertoires in COVID-19. Study as a whole: From T cells, B-cell-depleted T cells, or PBMCs came the material, which was cDNA or gDNA.

The origin of this receptor is a person between 65 and 79 years old with COVID-19, enrolled during active disease. The chain uses TRBV9 and TRBJ2-3; TRBD1 matches 12 bases. Sequenced material: peripheral blood. The CDR3 DNA is TGTGCCAGCAGCGACATGGGACAGGGGGCTAGCACAGATACGCAGTATTTT. Amino acid sequence: CASSDMGQGASTDTQYF.